This T cell receptor beta chain was identified during a study of T cells in Graves' hyperthyroidism and ophthalmopathy. In the study overall: Initial diagnosis, before any treatment, was when peripheral blood was collected.

Regions amplified from RNA transcripts were the TCR beta CDR3 regions. Using the HTBI primer set, a first-round RT-PCR was run on the TCR CDR3. Using its own MiXCR run on the multiplex PCR reads, TCRdb lists one record per CDR3 protein. The table shows fewer than 900,000 distinct CDR3 sequences, with about a sixth occurring only once. Exclusions: uncontrolled infection, other autoimmune disease, pregnancy, lactation. Trimming cost V 4 bases and J 3 bases, with 13 bases left between them. CDR3 length: 13 residues. Germline V gene sequence: CDR1 SQVTM, CDR2 ANQGSEA. J is TRBJ2-7 and V is TRBV29-1; D not certain. This TCR derives from a man younger than 35 with Graves' hyperthyroidism. Sequenced: blood. The CDR3 DNA sequence: TGCAGCGTTGGGGTAGGGTGGGACTACGAGCAGTACTTC. Protein sequence: CSVGVGWDYEQYF.